These 2 T cell receptor beta chains originate from one sample sequenced in a study of T cell responses to AZD1222 COVID-19 vaccine. Sequencing was performed with immunoSEQ multiplex PCR; in TCRdb, only in-frame clones are kept and a portion is missing. This sample has approximately 81,000 clones, with just over 90% found just once. The specimen was peripheral blood, collected on day 0 of MenACWY control vaccination. These receptor sequences come from an adult in good health.

The chain couples TRBV6-5 to TRBJ1-1; a weak D match, TRBD1 (5 bases). Germline CDR1 and CDR2: MNHEY and SVGAGI. Trimming pared 8 bases from V and 7 bases from J, leaving 11 bases between. This CDR3 has 11 amino acids. CDR3 sequence: CASGSGGEAFF. The CDR3 DNA sequence: TGTGCCAGCGGATCGGGGGGTGAAGCTTTCTTT.

The chain carries TRBV4-1 and TRBJ2-1, with D perhaps TRBD2 (5 bases). Trimming shortened V by 4 bases and J by 0 bases, and 13 bases separated the two germline ends. CDR1 and CDR2 (germline): MGHRA, YSYEKL. The CDR3 has 16 amino acids. CDR3 region: CASSPTESGSYNEQFF. As DNA, the CDR3 is TGCGCCAGCAGCCCCACAGAGAGCGGCTCCTACAATGAGCAGTTCTTC.